The clone carrying this T cell receptor beta chain was found many times. TCRdb ran MiXCR on the RT-PCR reads and lists one entry per CDR3 protein. The table records 550,000 to 750,000 distinct CDR3 sequences, 11% to 15% of them present only once. Trimming removed 6 bases from V and 2 bases from J, with 14 bases in between. The CDR3 sequence is 13 residues long. Germline CDR1 reads SQVTM; CDR2 reads ANQGSEA. The chain has TRBV29-1 and TRBJ2-7, with a tentative D call TRBD1 (6 bases). The clonotype was recovered from a female donor in good health, serving as a healthy control. The specimen sequenced was memory CD4+ T cells from blood. This chain's CDR3 is CSVPGTSTYEQYF. The CDR3 region has the DNA TGCAGCGTCCCCGGGACAAGCACCTACGAGCAGTACTTC.